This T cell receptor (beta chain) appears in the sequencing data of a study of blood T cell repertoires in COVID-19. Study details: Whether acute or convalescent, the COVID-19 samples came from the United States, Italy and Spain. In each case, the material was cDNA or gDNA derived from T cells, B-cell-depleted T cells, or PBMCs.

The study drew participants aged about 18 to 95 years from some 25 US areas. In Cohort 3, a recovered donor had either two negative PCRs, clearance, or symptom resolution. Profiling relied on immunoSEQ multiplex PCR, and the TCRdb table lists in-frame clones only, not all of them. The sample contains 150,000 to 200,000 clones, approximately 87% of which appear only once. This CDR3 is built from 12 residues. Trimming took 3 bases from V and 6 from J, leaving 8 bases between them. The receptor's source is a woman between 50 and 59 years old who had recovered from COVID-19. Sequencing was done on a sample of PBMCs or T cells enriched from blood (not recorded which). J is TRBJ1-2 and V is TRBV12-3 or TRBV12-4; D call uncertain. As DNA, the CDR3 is TGTGCCAGCAGTTTCATGGGAGATGGCTACACCTTC. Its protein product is CASSFMGDGYTF.